The present T cell receptor (beta chain) was sequenced within a study of T cells after yellow fever vaccination. Study-wide points: By day 5 rather than day 15, the secondary response had peaked, though it was weaker. Among primary-vaccination clones, most reappeared after the booster, at roughly 96% for CD4 and about 90% for CD8.

TCR cDNA was made by 5'RACE template switching, adding a universal primer site and UMIs. TCRdb used MiXCR to reprocess the 5' RACE reads, holding one entry per CDR3 protein. The data show 350,000 to 550,000 distinct CDR3 sequences, approximately 18% seen once. As to this clonotype: Antigen specificity is unknown.

This sample comprised PBMCs, obtained before the yellow fever booster vaccination. The TCR comes from a young man who received the YFV17D yellow fever vaccine.

CDR3 residues: CASSVGGAGDTQYF. The CDR3, as DNA: TGTGCCAGCAGCGTCGGCGGGGCGGGGGATACGCAGTATTTT. This chain links TRBV11-3 with TRBJ2-3; possible D gene TRBD2, 6 bases. There are 14 residues in the CDR3. From germline, CDR1 is SGHNT and CDR2 YENEEA. V shed 5 bases and J shed 6 bases, with 15 bases lying between them.